One T cell receptor beta chain is described in this entry. The CDR3 contains 13 residues. Germline loops: CDR1 SGHNT, CDR2 YENEEA. Trimming pared 1 base from V and 7 bases from J, leaving 10 bases between. These data come from a study of shared clonotypes between healthy human individuals. Assay used: immunoSEQ multiplex PCR; TCRdb lists only in-frame clones, some missing. The sample records about 470,000 clones, around 79% being singletons. This receptor was taken from a woman aged 35 to 49 in good health. Some clones in this sample may be carry-over from other donors' samples. This chain uses TRBV11-3 with TRBJ1-1; the D gene is possibly TRBD1 (5 bases). The sample taken for sequencing was PBMCs. The CDR3 sequence: CASSLGGEREAFF. CDR3 sequence (DNA): TGTGCCAGCAGCTTAGGGGGCGAGCGTGAAGCTTTCTTT.